Listed below are T cell receptor beta chains from one sample, sequenced in a study of Ad26.COV2.S vaccination and SARS-CoV-2 variants. Here immunoSEQ multiplex PCR was the method, and the copy in TCRdb shows in-frame clones only, minus some. The sample lists 400,000 to 450,000 clones; about nine tenths were seen once. The sequences come from peripheral blood, collected in a trial of Ad26.COV2.S vaccine versus placebo. Every receptor here comes from a person aged 18-60 years who received the Ad26.COV2.S COVID-19 vaccine or a placebo. Both conserved end residues are part of each CDR3. Each record gives: D gene, clone size, V gene, J gene, CDR3 protein. The D gene is left open where the match is weak. Not all rows give a size; the values are once, few, many and, for expanded clones, a class.

d_gene: TRBD1
abundance: once
v_gene: TRBV5-1
j_gene: TRBJ1-1
CDR3aa: CASSLGDRGGTEAFF

d_gene: .
abundance: .
v_gene: TRBV7-9
j_gene: TRBJ1-2
CDR3aa: CASSLAGARGYTF

d_gene: TRBD1
abundance: .
v_gene: TRBV7-9
j_gene: TRBJ1-1
CDR3aa: CASSLQGATEAFF

d_gene: .
abundance: few
v_gene: TRBV6-6
j_gene: TRBJ1-1
CDR3aa: CASSYSRNTEAFF

d_gene: TRBD1
abundance: .
v_gene: TRBV4-2
j_gene: TRBJ2-1
CDR3aa: CASSSPGQGGEQFF

d_gene: .
abundance: .
v_gene: TRBV3-1/TRBV3-2
j_gene: TRBJ2-3
CDR3aa: CASSQDGAGADTQYF

d_gene: .
abundance: .
v_gene: TRBV5-6
j_gene: TRBJ2-6
CDR3aa: CASSLKSSNSGANVLTF

d_gene: .
abundance: .
v_gene: TRBV6-1
j_gene: TRBJ1-4
CDR3aa: CASSEGTATNEKLFF

d_gene: .
abundance: few
v_gene: TRBV25-1
j_gene: TRBJ1-5
CDR3aa: CASSAGGHQPQHF

d_gene: .
abundance: .
v_gene: TRBV5-1
j_gene: TRBJ2-1
CDR3aa: CASSLAAGEQFF

d_gene: TRBD1
abundance: .
v_gene: TRBV27
j_gene: TRBJ1-4
CDR3aa: CARKPQGVTNEKLFF

d_gene: .
abundance: .
v_gene: TRBV5-8
j_gene: TRBJ2-3
CDR3aa: CASRPGPLAGTSTDTQYF

d_gene: .
abundance: .
v_gene: TRBV19
j_gene: TRBJ2-7
CDR3aa: CASRGGGISYEQYF

d_gene: TRBD2
abundance: .
v_gene: TRBV3-1/TRBV3-2
j_gene: TRBJ2-1
CDR3aa: CASSHLTSDNEQFF

d_gene: TRBD2
abundance: .
v_gene: TRBV2
j_gene: TRBJ2-2
CDR3aa: CASSTLAGVVTGELFF

d_gene: .
abundance: .
v_gene: TRBV28
j_gene: TRBJ1-2
CDR3aa: CASSLPQGYGYTF

d_gene: TRBD2
abundance: .
v_gene: TRBV9
j_gene: TRBJ2-2
CDR3aa: CASSQGLAGETNTGELFF

d_gene: TRBD2
abundance: .
v_gene: TRBV3-1/TRBV3-2
j_gene: TRBJ2-5
CDR3aa: CASSQPGLAGGGETQYF

d_gene: TRBD1
abundance: .
v_gene: TRBV27
j_gene: TRBJ1-1
CDR3aa: CASRDRGTEAFF

d_gene: TRBD2
abundance: .
v_gene: TRBV7-9
j_gene: TRBJ2-7
CDR3aa: CASSQRGYEQYF

d_gene: .
abundance: once
v_gene: TRBV24-1
j_gene: TRBJ2-5
CDR3aa: CATSDPTDFQETQYF

d_gene: .
abundance: .
v_gene: TRBV11-2
j_gene: TRBJ2-1
CDR3aa: CASSPSRAGEQFF

d_gene: TRBD1
abundance: .
v_gene: TRBV7-8
j_gene: TRBJ1-2
CDR3aa: CASSLAGTGYGYTF

d_gene: TRBD1
abundance: .
v_gene: TRBV19
j_gene: TRBJ2-1
CDR3aa: CASSTSPGTGGNEQFF

d_gene: TRBD2
abundance: .
v_gene: TRBV7-6
j_gene: TRBJ2-5
CDR3aa: CASSLGRGRYGETQYF

d_gene: TRBD1
abundance: .
v_gene: TRBV13
j_gene: TRBJ2-7
CDR3aa: CASSSRTGLGAVSDEQYF

d_gene: TRBD2
abundance: .
v_gene: TRBV27
j_gene: TRBJ2-3
CDR3aa: CASSSLAGAQYF

d_gene: .
abundance: once
v_gene: TRBV11-1
j_gene: TRBJ1-1
CDR3aa: CASRGANTEAFF

d_gene: TRBD2
abundance: few
v_gene: TRBV6-4
j_gene: TRBJ2-1
CDR3aa: CASSVDSLAGAEQFF

d_gene: .
abundance: few
v_gene: TRBV2
j_gene: TRBJ2-2
CDR3aa: CASSQDTGELFF

d_gene: TRBD1
abundance: .
v_gene: TRBV19
j_gene: TRBJ2-6
CDR3aa: CASSIAQGAGIGANVLTF

d_gene: TRBD1
abundance: .
v_gene: TRBV11-2
j_gene: TRBJ1-6
CDR3aa: CASSFTGGNSPLHF

d_gene: TRBD1
abundance: .
v_gene: TRBV7-8
j_gene: TRBJ1-4
CDR3aa: CASSVKVGTGGEKLFF

d_gene: .
abundance: .
v_gene: TRBV28
j_gene: TRBJ1-2
CDR3aa: CASTTLGGGTNYGYTF

d_gene: TRBD2
abundance: .
v_gene: TRBV18
j_gene: TRBJ2-3
CDR3aa: CASSPPGSGGTQYF

d_gene: .
abundance: .
v_gene: TRBV28
j_gene: TRBJ2-1
CDR3aa: CASSFDGSSYNEQFF

d_gene: .
abundance: .
v_gene: TRBV6-4
j_gene: TRBJ2-1
CDR3aa: CASSDSRGGPSNEQFF

d_gene: .
abundance: .
v_gene: TRBV4-1
j_gene: TRBJ1-4
CDR3aa: CASSHETPEKLFF

d_gene: .
abundance: .
v_gene: TRBV3-1/TRBV3-2
j_gene: TRBJ2-1
CDR3aa: CASSQRWLNEQFF

d_gene: TRBD1
abundance: once
v_gene: TRBV24-1
j_gene: TRBJ2-7
CDR3aa: CATSDPGQTNSYEQYF

d_gene: .
abundance: .
v_gene: TRBV7-2
j_gene: TRBJ2-7
CDR3aa: CASSLVVLLEVGGEQYF

d_gene: TRBD1
abundance: .
v_gene: TRBV5-5
j_gene: TRBJ2-2
CDR3aa: CASSPGTEDRGNTGELFF

d_gene: TRBD2
abundance: .
v_gene: TRBV7-3
j_gene: TRBJ2-1
CDR3aa: CASSLSGTRNEQFF

d_gene: .
abundance: once
v_gene: TRBV5-1
j_gene: TRBJ2-1
CDR3aa: CASRAGGNNEQFF

d_gene: .
abundance: .
v_gene: TRBV23-1
j_gene: TRBJ1-6
CDR3aa: CASSPTGVNSPLHF

d_gene: .
abundance: few
v_gene: TRBV12-3/TRBV12-4
j_gene: TRBJ2-1
CDR3aa: CASSPHPRPRLFF

d_gene: .
abundance: .
v_gene: TRBV27
j_gene: TRBJ2-7
CDR3aa: CASSLVRAQTYEQYF

d_gene: TRBD1
abundance: .
v_gene: TRBV7-8
j_gene: TRBJ1-2
CDR3aa: CASSFPSVRGGDKFYGYTF

d_gene: TRBD1
abundance: once
v_gene: TRBV7-9
j_gene: TRBJ1-2
CDR3aa: CASSSPQTGALSNGYTF

d_gene: TRBD2
abundance: .
v_gene: TRBV7-9
j_gene: TRBJ2-1
CDR3aa: CASSNLAEHYNEQFF

d_gene: .
abundance: .
v_gene: TRBV6-5
j_gene: TRBJ1-3
CDR3aa: CASGRGSGNTIYF

d_gene: TRBD2
abundance: .
v_gene: TRBV11-3
j_gene: TRBJ2-1
CDR3aa: CASSLSGSGRAGNEQFF